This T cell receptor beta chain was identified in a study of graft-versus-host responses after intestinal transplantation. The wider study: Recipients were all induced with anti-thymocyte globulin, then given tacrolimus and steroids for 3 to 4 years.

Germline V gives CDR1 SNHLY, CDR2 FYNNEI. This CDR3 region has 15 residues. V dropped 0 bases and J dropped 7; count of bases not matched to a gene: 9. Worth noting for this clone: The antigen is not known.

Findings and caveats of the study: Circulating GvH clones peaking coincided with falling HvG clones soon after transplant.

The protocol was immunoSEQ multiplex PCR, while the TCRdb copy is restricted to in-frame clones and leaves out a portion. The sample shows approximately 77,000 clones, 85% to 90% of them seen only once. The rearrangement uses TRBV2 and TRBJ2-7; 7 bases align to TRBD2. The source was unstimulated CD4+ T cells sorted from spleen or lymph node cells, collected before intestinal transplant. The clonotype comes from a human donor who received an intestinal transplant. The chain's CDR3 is CASSEAGRAAYEQYF. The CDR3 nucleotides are TGTGCCAGCAGTGAAGCGGGGAGGGCGGCGTATGAGCAGTACTTC.